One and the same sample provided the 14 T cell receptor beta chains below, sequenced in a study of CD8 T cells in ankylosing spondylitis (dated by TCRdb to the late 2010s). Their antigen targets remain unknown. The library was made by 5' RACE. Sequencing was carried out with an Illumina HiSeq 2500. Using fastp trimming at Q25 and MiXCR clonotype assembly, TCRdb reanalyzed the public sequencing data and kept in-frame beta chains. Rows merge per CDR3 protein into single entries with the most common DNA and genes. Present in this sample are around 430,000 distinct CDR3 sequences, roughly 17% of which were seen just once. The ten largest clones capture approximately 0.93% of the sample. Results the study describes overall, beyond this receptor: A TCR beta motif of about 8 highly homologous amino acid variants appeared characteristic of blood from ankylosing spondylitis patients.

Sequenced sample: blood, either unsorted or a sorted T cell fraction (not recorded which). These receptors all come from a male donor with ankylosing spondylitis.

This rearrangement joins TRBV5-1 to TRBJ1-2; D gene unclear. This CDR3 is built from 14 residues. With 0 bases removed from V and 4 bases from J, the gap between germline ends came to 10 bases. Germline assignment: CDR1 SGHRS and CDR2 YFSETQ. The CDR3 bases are TGCGCCAGCAGCTTGGGGGAAATGAGCTATGGCTACACCTTC. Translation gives CASSLGEMSYGYTF.

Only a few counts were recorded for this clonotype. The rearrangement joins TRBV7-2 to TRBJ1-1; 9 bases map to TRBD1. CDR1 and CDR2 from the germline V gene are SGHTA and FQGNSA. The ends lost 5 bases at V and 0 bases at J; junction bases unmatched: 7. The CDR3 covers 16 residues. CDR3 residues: CASSVRGDRVNTEAFF. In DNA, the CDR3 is TGTGCCAGCAGCGTCCGGGGGGACAGGGTGAACACTGAAGCTTTCTTT.

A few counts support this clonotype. As DNA, the CDR3 is TGCAGTGCTAGAGTGGGGGGGGCCAGCAATGAGCAGTTCTTC. Protein sequence: CSARVGGASNEQFF. The rearrangement joins TRBV20-1 to TRBJ2-1, with D possibly being TRBD2 (7 bases). Germline CDR1 is DFQATT and CDR2 is SNEGSKA (reference sequence). The CDR3 is 14 amino acids. Trimming removed 1 base from V and 6 bases from J, with 13 bases in between.

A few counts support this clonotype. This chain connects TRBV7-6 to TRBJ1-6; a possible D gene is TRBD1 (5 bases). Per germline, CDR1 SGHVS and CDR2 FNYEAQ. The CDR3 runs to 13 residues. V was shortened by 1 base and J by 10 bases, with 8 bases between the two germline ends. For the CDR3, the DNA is TGTGCCAGCAGCTTAGGGAGGGACTCACCCCTCCACTTT. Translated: CASSLGRDSPLHF.

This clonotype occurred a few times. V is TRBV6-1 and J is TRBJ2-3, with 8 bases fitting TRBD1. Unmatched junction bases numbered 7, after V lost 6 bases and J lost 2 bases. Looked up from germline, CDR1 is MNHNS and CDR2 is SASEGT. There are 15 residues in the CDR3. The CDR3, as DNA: TGTGCCAGCAGCACGGGACAGGTTACCACAGATACGCAGTATTTT. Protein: CASSTGQVTTDTQYF.

The CDR3 region has the DNA TGTGCCAGCAGTTACGCCGAAGACAATGAGCAGTTCTTC. It yields the protein CASSYAEDNEQFF. The chain combines TRBV6-6 with TRBJ2-1; no reliable D call. With 2 bases removed from V and 5 bases from J, the gap between germline ends came to 7 bases. Germline V gene sequence: CDR1 MNHNY, CDR2 SVGAGI (reference sequence). The CDR3 runs to 13 residues.

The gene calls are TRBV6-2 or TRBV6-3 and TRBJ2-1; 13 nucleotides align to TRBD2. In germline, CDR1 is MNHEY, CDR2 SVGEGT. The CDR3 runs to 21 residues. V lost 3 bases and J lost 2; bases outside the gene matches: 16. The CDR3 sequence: CASSYGRDFRTSGSPYNEQFF. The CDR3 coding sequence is TGTGCCAGCAGTTATGGCAGGGATTTTCGGACTAGCGGGAGCCCCTACAATGAGCAGTTCTTC.

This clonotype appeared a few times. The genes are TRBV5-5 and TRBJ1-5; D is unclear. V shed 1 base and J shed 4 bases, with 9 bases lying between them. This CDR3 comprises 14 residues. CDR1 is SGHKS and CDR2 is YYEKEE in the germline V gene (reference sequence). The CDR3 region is CASSLSQVNQPQHF. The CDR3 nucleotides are TGTGCCAGCAGCTTGAGTCAAGTAAATCAGCCCCAGCATTTT. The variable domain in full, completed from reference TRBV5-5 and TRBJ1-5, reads DAGVTQSPTHLIKTRGQQVTLRCSPISGHKSVSWYQQVLGQGPQFIFQYYEKEERGRGNFPDRFSARQFPNYSSELNVNALLLGDSALYLCASSLSQVNQPQHFGDGTRLSIL.

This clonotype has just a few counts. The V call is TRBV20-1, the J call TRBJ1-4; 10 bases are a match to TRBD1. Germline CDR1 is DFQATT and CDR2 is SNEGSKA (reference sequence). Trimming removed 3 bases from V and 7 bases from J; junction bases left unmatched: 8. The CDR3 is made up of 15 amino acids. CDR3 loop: CSASRQGAFREKLFF. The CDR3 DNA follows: TGCAGTGCTAGTAGACAGGGGGCGTTTCGTGAAAAACTGTTTTTT.

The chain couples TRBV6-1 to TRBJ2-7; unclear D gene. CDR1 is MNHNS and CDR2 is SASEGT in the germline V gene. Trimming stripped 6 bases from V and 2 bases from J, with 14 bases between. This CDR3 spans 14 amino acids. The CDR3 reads CASSPLGGAYEQYF. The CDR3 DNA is TGTGCCAGCAGCCCCCTCGGCGGAGCCTACGAGCAGTACTTC.

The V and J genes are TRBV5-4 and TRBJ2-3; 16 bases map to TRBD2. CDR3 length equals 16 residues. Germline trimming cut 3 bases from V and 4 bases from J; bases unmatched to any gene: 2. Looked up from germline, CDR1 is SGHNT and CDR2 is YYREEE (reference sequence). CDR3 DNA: TGTGCCAGCAGCTCGGGGACTAGCGGGGGGGCAGATACGCAGTATTTT. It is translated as CASSSGTSGGADTQYF.

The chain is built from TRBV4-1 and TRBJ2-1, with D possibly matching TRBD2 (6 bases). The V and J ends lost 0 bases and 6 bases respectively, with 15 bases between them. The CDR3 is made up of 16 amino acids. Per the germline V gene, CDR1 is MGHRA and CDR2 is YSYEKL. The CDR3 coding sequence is TGCGCCAGCAGCCAAGATCCTAGCGTGCTAGGCAATGAGCAGTTCTTC. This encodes CASSQDPSVLGNEQFF.

CDR3: CASADRANTGELFF. The CDR3 nucleotides read TGTGCCAGCGCGGACAGGGCGAACACCGGGGAGCTGTTTTTT. The V call is TRBV2, the J call TRBJ2-2; TRBD1 agrees at 8 bases. The V gene's germline CDR1 is SNHLY and CDR2 FYNNEI. V lost 8 bases and J lost 0; bases outside the gene matches: 2. This CDR3 contains 14 residues.

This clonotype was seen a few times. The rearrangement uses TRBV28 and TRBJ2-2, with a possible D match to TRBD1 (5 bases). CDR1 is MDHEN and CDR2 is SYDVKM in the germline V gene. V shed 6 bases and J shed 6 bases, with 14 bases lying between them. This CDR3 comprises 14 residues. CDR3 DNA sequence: TGTGCCAGCAGAGTTTCAGGGTCGGCCGGGGAGCTGTTTTTT. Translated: CASRVSGSAGELFF.